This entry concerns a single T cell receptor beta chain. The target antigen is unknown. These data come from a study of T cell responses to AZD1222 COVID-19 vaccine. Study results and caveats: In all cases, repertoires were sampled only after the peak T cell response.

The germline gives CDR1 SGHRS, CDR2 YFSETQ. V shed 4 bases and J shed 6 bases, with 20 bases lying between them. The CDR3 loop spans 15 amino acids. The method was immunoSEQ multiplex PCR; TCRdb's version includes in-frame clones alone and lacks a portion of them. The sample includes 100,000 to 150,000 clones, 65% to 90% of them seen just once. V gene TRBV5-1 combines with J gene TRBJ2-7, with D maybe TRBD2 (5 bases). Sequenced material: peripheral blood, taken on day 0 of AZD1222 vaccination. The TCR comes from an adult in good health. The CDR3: CASSPGLGSVGEQYF. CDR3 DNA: TGCGCCAGCAGCCCAGGACTGGGTTCCGTGGGCGAGCAGTACTTC.